Sequencing of this TCR beta chain was carried out in a study of cytomegalovirus exposure and HLA in healthy donors. Study in general: When 350 to 400 donors were genotyped, approximately 80% of them were found to fall in the Caucasian-associated ancestry cluster.

About this clone itself: The antigen remains undetermined.

Study results and caveats: It was reportedly the case that the classifier diagnosed cytomegalovirus status with high specificity and sensitivity. Reportedly, fewer N-insertions than the roughly 690-donor mean appeared in an Asian-associated ancestry cluster in a later analysis.

The PCR contained 60 Vbeta and 13 Jbeta primers. Sequencing was performed with immunoSEQ multiplex PCR; in TCRdb, only in-frame clones are kept and a portion is missing. The sample yields some 150,000 clones, approximately 85% seen once. The V and J ends lost 4 bases and 5 bases, in that order; junction bases with no gene match: 8. The CDR3 is 15 amino acids. In germline, CDR1 is MGHDK, CDR2 SYGVNS. This clonotype originated in a man aged 50 to 60 in good health and CMV-seropositive. Sequenced: PBMCs. V usage is TRBV25-1 and J usage is TRBJ2-7; 10 nucleotides agree with TRBD1. The CDR3 DNA follows: TGTGCCAGCAGTGCAGCCGGGACAGGGGTCCACGAGCAGTACTTC. Translated: CASSAAGTGVHEQYF.